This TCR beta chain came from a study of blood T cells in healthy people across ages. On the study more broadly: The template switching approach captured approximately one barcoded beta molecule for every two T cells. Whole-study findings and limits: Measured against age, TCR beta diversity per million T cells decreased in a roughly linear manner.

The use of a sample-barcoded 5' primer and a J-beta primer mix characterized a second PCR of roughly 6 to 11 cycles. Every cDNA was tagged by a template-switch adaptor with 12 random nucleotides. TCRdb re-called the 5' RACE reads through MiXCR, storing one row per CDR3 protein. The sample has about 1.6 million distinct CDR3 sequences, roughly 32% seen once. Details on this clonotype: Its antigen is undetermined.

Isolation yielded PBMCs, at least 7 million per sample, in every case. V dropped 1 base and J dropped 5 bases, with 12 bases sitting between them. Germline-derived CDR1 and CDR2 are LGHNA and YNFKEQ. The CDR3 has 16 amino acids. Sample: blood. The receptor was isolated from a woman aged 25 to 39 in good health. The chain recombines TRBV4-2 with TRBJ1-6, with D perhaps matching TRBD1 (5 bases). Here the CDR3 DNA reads TGTGCCAGCAGCCAAGTTGCGACAGTTAATAATTCACCCCTCCACTTT. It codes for CASSQVATVNNSPLHF.